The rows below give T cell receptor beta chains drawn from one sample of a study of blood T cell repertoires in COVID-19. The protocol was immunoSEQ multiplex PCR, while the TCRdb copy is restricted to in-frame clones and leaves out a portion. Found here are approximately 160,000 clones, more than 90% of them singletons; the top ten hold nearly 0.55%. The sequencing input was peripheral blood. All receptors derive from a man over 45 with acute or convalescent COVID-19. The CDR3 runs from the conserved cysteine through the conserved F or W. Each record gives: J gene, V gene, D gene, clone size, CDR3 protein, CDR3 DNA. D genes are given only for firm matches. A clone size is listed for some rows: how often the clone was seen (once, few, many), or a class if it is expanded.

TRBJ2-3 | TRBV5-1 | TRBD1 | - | CASSLVGGQGTDTQYF | TGCGCCAGCAGCTTGGTTGGGGGACAGGGCACAGATACGCAGTATTTT
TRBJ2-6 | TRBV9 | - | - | CASSPSSGISGANVLTF | TGTGCCAGCAGCCCCTCCTCCGGGATCTCTGGGGCCAACGTCCTGACTTTC
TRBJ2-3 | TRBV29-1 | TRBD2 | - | CSVPQTGTGLAGDTQYF | TGCAGCGTTCCCCAAACTGGGACGGGGCTAGCGGGGGATACGCAGTATTTT
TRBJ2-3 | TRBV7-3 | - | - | CASSLGFETQYF | TGTGCCAGCAGCTTAGGTTTTGAGACGCAGTATTTT
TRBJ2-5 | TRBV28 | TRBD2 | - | CASSLDGRAAETQYF | TGTGCCAGCAGTTTGGACGGGAGGGCCGCTGAGACCCAGTACTTC
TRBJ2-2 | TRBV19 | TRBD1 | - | CASSIRPGQKNTGELFF | TGTGCCAGTAGTATTCGACCGGGACAGAAGAACACCGGGGAGCTGTTTTTT
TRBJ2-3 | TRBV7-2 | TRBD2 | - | CASSPRGTSGGTDTQYF | TGTGCCAGCAGCCCCAGGGGGACTAGCGGGGGAACTGATACGCAGTATTTT
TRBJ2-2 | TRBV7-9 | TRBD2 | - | CASRLTSGNTGELFF | TGTGCCAGCCGACTCACTAGCGGGAACACCGGGGAGCTGTTTTTT
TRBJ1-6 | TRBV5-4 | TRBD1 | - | CASKRTGRNNSPLHF | TGTGCCAGCAAGAGGACAGGGCGGAATAATTCACCCCTCCACTTT
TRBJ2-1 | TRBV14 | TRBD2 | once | CASSQDHQREYNEQFF | TGTGCCAGCAGCCAAGATCATCAGCGGGAGTACAATGAGCAGTTCTTC
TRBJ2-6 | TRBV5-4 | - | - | CASSPHIGGTGANVLTF | TGTGCCAGCAGCCCACATATTGGGGGGACTGGGGCCAACGTCCTGACTTTC
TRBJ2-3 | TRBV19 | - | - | CASRLGRIPDTQYF | TGTGCCAGTAGGCTAGGCAGAATTCCAGATACGCAGTATTTT
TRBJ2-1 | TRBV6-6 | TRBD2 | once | CASSQSGSSYNEQFF | TGTGCCAGCAGTCAAAGCGGGAGCTCCTACAATGAGCAGTTCTTC
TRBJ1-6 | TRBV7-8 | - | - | CASSLSAGIRDSPLHF | TGTGCCAGCAGCTTATCCGCAGGGATTAGGGATTCACCCCTCCACTTT
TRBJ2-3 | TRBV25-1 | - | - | CASTVGDTQYF | TGTGCCAGCACCGTCGGGGATACGCAGTATTTT
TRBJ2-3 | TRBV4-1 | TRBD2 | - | CASSQVPIPGLATDTQYF | TGCGCCAGCAGCCAAGTACCAATACCGGGACTAGCCACAGATACGCAGTATTTT
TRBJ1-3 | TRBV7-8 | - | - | CASSLGQDNRWGNTIYF | TGTGCCAGCAGCTTAGGCCAGGACAACCGCTGGGGAAACACCATATATTTT
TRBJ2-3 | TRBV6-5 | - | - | CATSLRGASTDTQYF | TGTGCCACTTCCCTCCGGGGGGCTAGCACAGATACGCAGTATTTT
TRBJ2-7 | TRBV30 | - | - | CAWSGFDFSYEQYF | TGTGCCTGGAGTGGCTTCGACTTCTCCTACGAGCAGTACTTC
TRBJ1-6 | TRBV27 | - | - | CASSLVWGSNSPLHF | TGTGCCAGCAGTTTAGTTTGGGGCTCTAATTCACCCCTCCACTTT
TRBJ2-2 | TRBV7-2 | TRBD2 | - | CASAPRGDGELFF | TGTGCCAGCGCCCCCCGGGGGGACGGGGAGCTGTTTTTT
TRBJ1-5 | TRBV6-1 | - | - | CASSEAGGRDQPQHF | TGTGCCAGCAGTGAAGCGGGAGGTCGTGATCAGCCCCAGCATTTT
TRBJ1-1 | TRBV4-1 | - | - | CASSQDQGGTEAFF | TGCGCCAGCAGCCAAGATCAAGGGGGCACTGAAGCTTTCTTT
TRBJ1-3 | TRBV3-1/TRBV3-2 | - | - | CASSQDSSPSGNTIYF | TGTGCCAGCAGCCAAGATTCTAGCCCCTCTGGAAACACCATATATTTT
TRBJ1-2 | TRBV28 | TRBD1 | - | CASSSPTGRYGYTF | TGTGCCAGCAGTTCCCCGACAGGGCGCTATGGCTACACCTTC
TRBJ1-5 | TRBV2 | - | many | CASSGSTVANQPQHF | TGTGCCAGCAGTGGTTCGACCGTAGCAAATCAGCCCCAGCATTTT
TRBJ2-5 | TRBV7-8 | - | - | CASSLGRGFGETQYF | TGTGCCAGCAGCTTAGGAAGAGGGTTCGGAGAGACCCAGTACTTC
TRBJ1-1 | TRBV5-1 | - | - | CASSSRVGNTEAFF | TGCGCCAGCAGCTCCAGGGTTGGTAACACTGAAGCTTTCTTT